What follows are 5 T cell receptor beta chains derived from one specimen sequenced in a study of cytomegalovirus exposure and HLA in healthy donors. In the PCR, 60 Vbeta and 13 Jbeta primers were used. The table came from immunoSEQ multiplex PCR; TCRdb's copy has only in-frame clones and leaves some out. This repertoire shows some 98,000 clones, about 80% found once; its top ten account for more than 3%. Sequenced sample: PBMCs. The receptors derive from a female donor in good health and CMV-seropositive.

The J gene is TRBJ1-5, the V gene TRBV15; tentative D call: TRBD1 (5 bases). CDR3 size: 15 residues. Trimming took 1 base from V and 0 from J, leaving 7 bases between them. Germline values: CDR1 LNHNV, CDR2 YYDKDF (reference sequence). In DNA form, the CDR3 reads TGTGCCACCAGCAGAGGGACACCTAGCAATCAGCCCCAGCATTTT. Protein product: CATSRGTPSNQPQHF.

The V and J genes are TRBV27 and TRBJ2-7; no definite D call. Germline V gene lookup returns CDR1 MNHEY and CDR2 SMNVEV (reference sequence). V lost 3 bases to trimming and J lost 2 bases, with 11 bases between them. This CDR3 has 14 amino acids. CDR3: CASSFAKTTYEQYF. DNA of the CDR3: TGTGCCAGCAGTTTTGCGAAAACTACCTACGAGCAGTACTTC.

CDR3 amino acids: CASSLIAGVTETQYF. The CDR3 DNA sequence: TGTGCCAGCAGCTTAATAGCGGGGGTAACGGAGACCCAGTACTTC. The V gene is TRBV5-4, the J gene TRBJ2-5; 9 nucleotides match TRBD2. The CDR3 consists of 15 residues. V was pared by 2 bases and J by 5 bases, with 7 bases of the junction left unmatched. Germline V lookup: CDR1 SGHNT, CDR2 YYREEE (reference sequence).

This clone was detected only a few times. This sequence joins TRBV19 and TRBJ1-1; D call uncertain. The V end was cut by 0 bases, the J end by 1 base, with 9 bases between. The CDR3 spans 15 residues. Germline CDR1 reads LNHDA; CDR2 reads SQIVND (reference sequence). The DNA of the CDR3 is TGTGCCAGTAGTATAGAGGCGGGAGGGAACACTGAAGCTTTCTTT. This codes for CASSIEAGGNTEAFF.

This clone was detected once. The genes are TRBV27 and TRBJ2-2; D gene unclear. V lost 5 bases, J lost 7 bases, and 11 bases lay in between. The germline V gene encodes CDR1 MNHEY and CDR2 SMNVEV (reference sequence). The CDR3 consists of 13 residues. The CDR3 DNA reads TGTGCCAGCAGTCCACTCACGGGCGGGGAGCTGTTTTTT. As protein: CASSPLTGGELFF.